These 20 T cell receptor beta chains were sequenced from one sample in a study of shared clonotypes between healthy human individuals. Using immunoSEQ multiplex PCR, the repertoire was profiled, and TCRdb retains in-frame clones only, with some absent. This table has about half a million clones, around three quarters appearing once. Sample: PBMCs. The receptors were sampled from a woman between 40 and 55 years old in good health. Some clones in this sample may be carry-over from other donors' samples.

The chain has TRBV7-3 and TRBJ1-4, with D unresolved. The germline CDR1 and CDR2 sequences are SGHTA and FQGTGA. Trimming took off 3 bases at V and 1 base at J, with 12 bases between the two ends. The CDR3 is 16 amino acids. The CDR3 region is CASSFGPPITNEKLFF. Written as DNA, the CDR3 is TGTGCCAGCAGCTTCGGCCCACCGATAACTAATGAAAAACTGTTTTTT.

The chain couples TRBV19 to TRBJ2-3; 7 positions match TRBD2. Trimming took 1 base from V and 1 from J; bases not matched to a gene: 5. CDR1 is LNHDA, CDR2 SQIVND, per germline (reference sequence). This CDR3 is built from 16 residues. CDR3 DNA sequence: TGTGCCAGTAGTATAGGGGGGACTACTGGCACAGATACGCAGTATTTT. Protein sequence: CASSIGGTTGTDTQYF.

The genes are TRBV6-5 and TRBJ2-5, with D possibly being TRBD2 (6 bases). The DNA end is a closer match to TRBJ2-7, so the J assignment may be wrong. Germline assignment: CDR1 MNHEY and CDR2 SVGAGI. The CDR3 sequence is 12 residues long. In DNA form, the CDR3 reads TGTGCCAGCCGGGGGACGGGCTACGAGCAGTACTTC. Residues: CASRGTGYEQYF.

The rearrangement joins TRBV9 to TRBJ1-2, with D perhaps matching TRBD1 (6 bases). The CDR3 has 13 amino acids. The germline V and J ends were trimmed by 7 bases and 8 bases, with 18 bases remaining between them. Germline V gene lookup returns CDR1 SGDLS and CDR2 YYNGEE. CDR3 bases: TGTGCCAGCGGCAGGGGTTCGGATTTCGGCTACACCTTC. This sequence encodes CASGRGSDFGYTF.

This clone has just a few counts. The rearrangement links TRBV5-4 to TRBJ2-2; 7 nucleotides match TRBD1. In germline, CDR1 is SGHNT, CDR2 YYREEE (reference sequence). The CDR3 is 16 amino acids. The V gene end was trimmed by 4 bases and the J gene end by 0 bases; junction bases not matched to a gene: 6. DNA for the CDR3: TGTGCCAGCAGCCGGGACAGAGGGTCGAACACCGGGGAGCTGTTTTTT. Amino acids: CASSRDRGSNTGELFF.

The chain recombines TRBV4-2 with TRBJ2-1, with 9 positions matching TRBD2. Per the germline V gene, CDR1 is LGHNA and CDR2 is YNFKEQ. CDR3 size: 17 residues. V lost 0 bases and J lost 2; bases outside the gene matches: 5. CDR3 sequence reads: CASSQDGASGTYNEQFF. In DNA form, the CDR3 reads TGTGCCAGCAGCCAAGATGGGGCTAGCGGGACCTACAATGAGCAGTTCTTC.

The genes are TRBV19 and TRBJ1-3; no firm D call. Trimming left V 5 bases short and J 0 bases short, with 8 bases between. Germline V gives CDR1 LNHDA, CDR2 SQIVND (reference sequence). The CDR3 sequence is 14 residues long. The CDR3 region has the DNA TGTGCCAGTAGTCCGGGAAACTCTGGAAACACCATATATTTT. The encoded protein is CASSPGNSGNTIYF.

V and J are TRBV7-9 and TRBJ2-7; the D gene is possibly TRBD1 (5 bases). Germline V CDR1 and CDR2: SEHNR, FQNEAQ (reference sequence). The CDR3 spans 14 residues. V was pared by 2 bases and J by 2 bases, with 10 bases between. Here the CDR3 reads CASSLLSGTYEQYF. CDR3 DNA sequence: TGTGCCAGCAGCTTATTGTCAGGGACCTACGAGCAGTACTTC.

The rearrangement joins TRBV19 to TRBJ1-5; 7 bases fit TRBD1. The CDR3 totals 17 residues. V shed 4 bases and J 0 bases; nucleotides not matched to a gene: 9. CDR1 LNHDA and CDR2 SQIVND come from the germline V gene (reference sequence). CDR3 DNA: TGTGCCAGTAGTACCCGGGGAGGGGGCTATAGCAATCAGCCCCAGCATTTT. As protein: CASSTRGGGYSNQPQHF.

In this sample, this clone turned up many times. The chain recombines TRBV6-1 with TRBJ2-7; TRBD1 agrees at 7 bases. V gave up 4 bases and J gave up 2 bases; unmatched junction bases: 8. Looked up from germline, CDR1 is MNHNS and CDR2 is SASEGT. The CDR3 is 15 amino acids. CDR3 sequence: CASSVGTANTYEQYF. CDR3 DNA sequence: TGTGCCAGCAGTGTAGGGACAGCTAACACCTACGAGCAGTACTTC.

The chain carries TRBV28 and TRBJ2-3, with 10 bases lining up with TRBD2. The CDR3 consists of 13 residues. Germline V gene data show CDR1 as MDHEN and CDR2 as SYDVKM. Trimming took 5 bases from V and 11 from J; bases not matched to a gene: 7. The CDR3 DNA reads as TGTGCCAGCAGTCTTACTAGCGGGAACCTGCAGTATTTT. It is translated as CASSLTSGNLQYF. The whole variable domain, filled in from reference TRBV28 and TRBJ2-3, reads DVKVTQSSRYLVKRTGEKVFLECVQDMDHENMFWYRQDPGLGLRLIYFSYDVKMKEKGDIPEGYSVSREKKERFSLILESASTNQTSMYLCASSLTSGNLQYFGPGTRLTVL.

This clone appeared once. This sample also contains other DNA sequences that code for the same CDR3. The rearrangement links TRBV7-2 to TRBJ2-7, with TRBD1 identical over 9 bases. The trim removed 3 bases at V and 3 bases at J, leaving 0 bases unmatched. The CDR3 totals 13 residues. The germline gives CDR1 SGHTA, CDR2 FQGNSA. The DNA of the CDR3 is TGTGCCAGCAGCTTGACAGGGGGCTACGAGCAGTACTTC. Translated, it gives CASSLTGGYEQYF.

This clone was counted once. The chain is built from TRBV18 and TRBJ1-1; D unresolved. The CDR3 runs to 14 residues. V lost 4 bases to trimming and J lost 3 bases, with 12 bases between them. Germline V gene sequence: CDR1 KGHSH, CDR2 LQKENI. DNA of the CDR3: TGTGCCAGCTCACGACTAGGGAGGGACACTGAAGCTTTCTTT. Translation gives CASSRLGRDTEAFF.

This clone was picked up a small number of times. One junction end does not reproduce the germline sequence, and a read error may be involved. The chain joins TRBV5-4 to TRBJ2-5; D could derive from TRBD1 or TRBD2 (5 bases each). The J call may be in error: the DNA end matches TRBJ2-7 better. The CDR3 sequence is 15 residues long. Germline V gives CDR1 SGHNT, CDR2 YYREEE (reference sequence). The CDR3 DNA reads as TGTGCCAGCAGCTTAGGGGTGGCTAGCTCCAACGAGCAGTACTTC. This encodes CASSLGVASSNEQYF.

This clone has at least ten counts. V gene TRBV5-5 combines with J gene TRBJ1-1, with TRBD1 matching over 9 bases. Germline CDR1 and CDR2: SGHKS and YYEKEE (reference sequence). With 0 bases clipped from V and 3 bases from J, the junction kept 6 bases outside the gene matches. The CDR3 is 16 residues long. CDR3 in amino acids: CASSLGTGVEDTEAFF. The CDR3 region has the DNA TGTGCCAGCAGCTTGGGGACAGGGGTTGAGGACACTGAAGCTTTCTTT.

The gene calls are TRBV7-2 and TRBJ2-5; 7 nucleotides line up with TRBD2. CDR3 length equals 15 residues. Germline CDR1 is SGHTA and CDR2 is FQGNSA. J was trimmed by 1 base and V by 2 bases; bases with no gene match: 4. CDR3 in amino acids: CASSLTSVAQETQYF. DNA of the CDR3: TGTGCCAGCAGCTTAACTAGCGTAGCCCAAGAGACCCAGTACTTC. Together with reference TRBV7-2 and TRBJ2-5, the CDR3 gives the full variable domain: GAGVSQSPSNKVTEKGKDVELRCDPISGHTALYWYRQSLGQGLEFLIYFQGNSAPDKSGLPSDRFSAERTGGSVSTLTIQRTQQEDSAVYLCASSLTSVAQETQYFGPGTRLLVL.

This chain joins TRBV5-6 and TRBJ2-7; TRBD2 matches 11 bases. Germline assignment: CDR1 SGHDT and CDR2 YYEEEE. The CDR3 covers 16 residues. Trimming at V came to 2 bases and at J to 5 bases, leaving 9 bases not matched to a gene. The CDR3 DNA reads TGTGCCAGCAGCTTAGGGACTAGCGGAGGAGGCAACGAGCAGTACTTC. Amino acid sequence: CASSLGTSGGGNEQYF.

The rearrangement joins TRBV4-2 to TRBJ1-3, with D uncertain. Germline CDR1 reads LGHNA; CDR2 reads YNFKEQ. The V end was cut by 0 bases, the J end by 0 bases, with 9 bases between. There are 16 residues in the CDR3. CDR3 nucleotides: TGTGCCAGCAGCCAAGATGTTCCCAACTCTGGAAACACCATATATTTT. Translated, it gives CASSQDVPNSGNTIYF.

The V call is TRBV18, the J call TRBJ2-7, with 8 nucleotides matching TRBD1. Germline CDR1 and CDR2: KGHSH and LQKENI. J gave up 3 bases and V 3 bases, and 4 bases lay outside the gene matches. This CDR3 is built from 14 residues. Written as DNA, the CDR3 is TGTGCCAGCTCACCCGGGACAGGTTACTACGAGCAGTACTTC. Protein sequence: CASSPGTGYYEQYF.

The rearrangement uses TRBV19 and TRBJ1-1; 9 nucleotides align to TRBD1. CDR1 is LNHDA and CDR2 is SQIVND in the germline V gene (reference sequence). With V trimmed by 6 bases and J by 0 bases, 8 bases remained unmatched. The CDR3 loop spans 16 amino acids. CDR3 DNA: TGTGCCAGTAGCGCGGACAGGGGCCAATTGAACACTGAAGCTTTCTTT. Translated: CASSADRGQLNTEAFF.